Described below is a single TCR beta chain sequence and its context. Its antigen is currently unknown. These data belong to a study of blood T cells in healthy people across ages. Study-wide results and limits: Diversity estimates from one million T cells were considered underestimates.

Through a sample-barcoded 5' primer and a J-beta primer mix, a second PCR was run for about 6 to 11 cycles. Every sample gave at least 3 million paired-end reads containing CDR3. TCRdb re-analysed the 5' RACE reads in MiXCR, keeping a single row per CDR3 protein. The sample shows approximately 760,000 distinct CDR3 sequences, 20% to 30% of them seen only once. The V end lost 1 base, the J end lost 2 bases, and 13 bases lay between the germline ends. The CDR3 length is 16 residues. Germline CDR1 LGHNA, CDR2 YSLEER. The same data also contributed to another study, on T cells of mothers and their children. From that second work: Slightly higher but non-significant overlap marked related mother-child pairs versus unrelated pairs.

This chain joins TRBV4-3 and TRBJ2-3; D may be TRBD2 (6 bases). Specimen: blood. This receptor was obtained from a boy under 18 in good health. DNA of the CDR3: TGCGCCAGCAGCCAAGTAGCTAGCGCCGACACAGATACGCAGTATTTT. This codes for CASSQVASADTDTQYF.